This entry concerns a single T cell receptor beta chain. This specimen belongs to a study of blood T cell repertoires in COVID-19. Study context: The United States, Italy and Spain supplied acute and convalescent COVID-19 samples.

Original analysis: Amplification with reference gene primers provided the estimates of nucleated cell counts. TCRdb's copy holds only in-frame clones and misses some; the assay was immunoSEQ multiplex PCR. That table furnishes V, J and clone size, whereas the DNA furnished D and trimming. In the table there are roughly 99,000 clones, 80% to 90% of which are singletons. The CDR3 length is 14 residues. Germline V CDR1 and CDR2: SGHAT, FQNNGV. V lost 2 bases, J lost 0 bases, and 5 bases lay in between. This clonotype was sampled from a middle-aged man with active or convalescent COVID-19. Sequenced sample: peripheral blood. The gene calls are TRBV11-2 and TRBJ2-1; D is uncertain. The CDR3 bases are TGTGCCAGCAGCTTAATCAGCTCCTACAATGAGCAGTTCTTC. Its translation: CASSLISSYNEQFF.